Here is one T cell receptor beta chain with its context. In this sample, this clone turned up a few times. It lacks a known antigen. No base quality information exists; no much larger clone differs at one position. The High Capacity cDNA Reverse Transcription Kit was used to reverse transcribe all of the isolated RNA, meaning that expressed TCRB transcripts were what got sequenced. Naive, central memory and regulatory T cell samples underwent deep immunoSEQ sequencing, averaging about 3.57 million total reads per sample. Sorted cells were lysed in RLT buffer and RNA was extracted with DNase-treated RNeasy Micro or Mini kits, depending on cell number. Each cell subset was processed on its own to prevent cross-contamination, while patient and healthy donor samples were processed together. TCRB sequences were amplified from cDNA with the immunoSEQ multiplex PCR, producing 87-bp fragments spanning the CDR3 region. Sequencing of the amplicons was done on the Illumina HiSeq platform. The published analysis was carried out like this. PCR bias was computationally corrected using synthetic template baselines, reads within Hamming distance 2 were collapsed, and singletons that could not be merged were discarded. Reads were aligned against IMGT so that V, D and J genes, CDR3 length and insertions or deletions at six rearrangement sites could be assigned. Within each subset, clonotype counts were normalized to sorted cell number, and only after that were true diversity and Gini coefficients computed with the tcR R package. The overlap coefficient, calculated on TCRB nucleotide sequences, was used to measure repertoire sharing. Out-of-frame TCRB sequences from naive cells were analyzed as a proxy for the pre-selection repertoire. In its TCRdb copy, this immuneACCESS table keeps in-frame sequences only and misses some clones. Where compared with another copy, unresolved V genes explain less than half of these, and the others have no known cause. V and J calls plus clone size are reproduced from that table; the DNA served to infer D and trimming. Present in this sample are roughly 500,000 clones, 10% to 12% of which were seen just once. The ten largest clones take up around 0.05% of the sample.

These data belong to a study of beta chain features in type 1 diabetes (dated by TCRdb to between 2018 and 2020). Turning to the overall study: Mean age, gender distribution, total cell number and subset yield did not differ between patients and healthy donors. Regulatory and stem cell-like memory subsets were isolated from only 8 patients and roughly eight healthy donors, whereas naive and central memory subsets came from all 28 donors. The study compared TCRB repertoires of sorted circulating CD4+ T cell subsets between recently diagnosed type 1 diabetes patients and matched healthy donors. Across all samples, fewer than 110,000,000 sorted cells were examined, and cell number per subset correlated strongly with RNA yield.

Broad study findings and their caveats: In all four CD4+ subsets, TCRB CDR3 length was moderately but significantly shorter in type 1 diabetes patients. Because the HLA sub-analyses included only small numbers of individuals, any influence of HLA type on TCRB rearrangement was left unresolved. Naive, central memory and regulatory TCRB repertoires appeared to be more similar among patients than among healthy donors. Sequencing cDNA rather than genomic DNA could over-represent highly expressing activated cells, although activation and CD3 levels did not differ between groups. At VDJ recombination sites, type 1 diabetes patients had fewer insertions and more deleted nucleotides, which implies abnormalities in thymic rearrangement. PCR may preferentially amplify shorter templates, but because patient and control samples were amplified and corrected together, any resulting skew would affect both groups equally.

Trimming accounts for 5 bases at V and 2 bases at J, while the number of junction bases matched to no gene is 2. The germline V gene encodes CDR1 MGHDK and CDR2 SYGVNS. From cysteine to phenylalanine, the CDR3 is 13 amino acids long. Solely the CDR3 DNA is kept, with 39 bases framed from the first base. From each donor, a single peripheral blood sample of about 100 mL on average was drawn into heparinised tubes. A BD FACSAria II was used to sort naive, central memory, regulatory and stem cell-like memory CD4+ T cells with a panel that included CD45RO, CCR7, CD25, CD127, CD95 and CD27. Every sorted population had a purity above 98%. PBMCs were isolated immediately by Lymphoprep density gradient centrifugation and stained directly without culture. So that batch effects would be minimized, each experiment stained and sorted samples in pairs, pairing one healthy donor with one patient.

The sequenced sample was naive CD4+ T cells from blood. Interpreted using the paper, the cell subset or site label stands for: true naive CD4+ T cells. The origin of this receptor is a young woman in good health. The chain was built from TRBV25-1 and TRBJ1-2, with TRBD1 identical over 7 junction bases. The DNA sequence is TGTGCCAGCAGTTCACAGGGGAACTATGGCTACACCTTC. Its translation is CASSSQGNYGYTF.